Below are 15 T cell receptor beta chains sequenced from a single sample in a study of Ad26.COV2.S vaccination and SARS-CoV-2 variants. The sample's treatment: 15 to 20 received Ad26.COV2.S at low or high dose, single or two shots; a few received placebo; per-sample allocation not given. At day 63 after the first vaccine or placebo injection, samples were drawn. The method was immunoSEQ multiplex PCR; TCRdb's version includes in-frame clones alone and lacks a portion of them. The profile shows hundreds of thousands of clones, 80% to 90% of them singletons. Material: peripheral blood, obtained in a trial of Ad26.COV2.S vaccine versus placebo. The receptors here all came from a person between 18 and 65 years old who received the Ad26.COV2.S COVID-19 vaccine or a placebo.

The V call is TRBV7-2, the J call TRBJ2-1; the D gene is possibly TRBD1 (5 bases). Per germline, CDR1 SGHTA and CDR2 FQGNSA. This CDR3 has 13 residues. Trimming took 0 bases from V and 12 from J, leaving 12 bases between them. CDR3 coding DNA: TGTGCCAGCAGCTTAGCGGACACGCATACGCAGTTCTTC. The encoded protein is CASSLADTHTQFF.

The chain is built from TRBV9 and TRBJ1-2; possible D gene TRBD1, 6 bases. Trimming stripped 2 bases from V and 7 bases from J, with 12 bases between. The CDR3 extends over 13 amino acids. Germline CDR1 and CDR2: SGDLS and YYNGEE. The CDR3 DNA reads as TGTGCCAGCAGCGTGTCGGGGGGGCCTGGCTACACCTTC. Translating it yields CASSVSGGPGYTF.

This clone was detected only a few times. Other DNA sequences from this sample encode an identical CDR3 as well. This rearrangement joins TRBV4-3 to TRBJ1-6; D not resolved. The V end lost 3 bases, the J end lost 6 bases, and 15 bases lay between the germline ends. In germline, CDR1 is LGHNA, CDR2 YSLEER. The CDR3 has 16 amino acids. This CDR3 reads CASSQVRGLPNSPLHF. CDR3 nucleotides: TGCGCCAGCAGCCAGGTCCGCGGGTTACCTAATTCACCCCTCCACTTT.

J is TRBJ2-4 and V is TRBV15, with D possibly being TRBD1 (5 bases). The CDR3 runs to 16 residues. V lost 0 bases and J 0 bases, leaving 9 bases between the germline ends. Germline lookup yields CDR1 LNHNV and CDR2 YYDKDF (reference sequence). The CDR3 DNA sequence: TGTGCCACCAGCAGAGACCGACAGATAGCCAAAAACATTCAGTACTTC. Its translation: CATSRDRQIAKNIQYF.

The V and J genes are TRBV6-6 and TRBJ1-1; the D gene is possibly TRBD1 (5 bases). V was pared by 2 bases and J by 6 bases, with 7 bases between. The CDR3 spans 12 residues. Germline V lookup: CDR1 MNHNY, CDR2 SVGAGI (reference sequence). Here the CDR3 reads CASSYQTAEAFF. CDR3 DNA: TGTGCCAGCAGTTACCAGACAGCTGAAGCTTTCTTT.

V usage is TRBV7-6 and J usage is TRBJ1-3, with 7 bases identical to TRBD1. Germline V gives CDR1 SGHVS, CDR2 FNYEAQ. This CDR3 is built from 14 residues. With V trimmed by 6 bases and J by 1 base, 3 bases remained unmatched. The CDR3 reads CASRPRGSGNTIYF. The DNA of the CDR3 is TGTGCCAGCAGACCCAGGGGGTCTGGAAACACCATATATTTT. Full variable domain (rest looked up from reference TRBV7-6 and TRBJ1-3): GAGVSQSPRYKVTKRGQDVALRCDPISGHVSLYWYRQALGQGPEFLTYFNYEAQQDKSGLPNDRFSAERPEGSISTLTIQRTEQRDSAMYRCASRPRGSGNTIYFGEGSWLTVV.

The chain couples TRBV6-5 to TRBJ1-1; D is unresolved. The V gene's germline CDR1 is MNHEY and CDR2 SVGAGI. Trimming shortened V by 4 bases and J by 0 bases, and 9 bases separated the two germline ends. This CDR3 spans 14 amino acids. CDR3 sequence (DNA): TGTGCCAGCAGTTCACAGCTGATGAACACTGAAGCTTTCTTT. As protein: CASSSQLMNTEAFF.

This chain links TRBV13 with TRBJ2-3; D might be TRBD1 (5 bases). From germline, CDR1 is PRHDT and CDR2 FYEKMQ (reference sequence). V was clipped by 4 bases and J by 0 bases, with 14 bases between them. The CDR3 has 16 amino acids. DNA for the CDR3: TGTGCCAGCAGCTCACCGCGGCAGGGAAGCACAGATACGCAGTATTTT. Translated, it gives CASSSPRQGSTDTQYF.

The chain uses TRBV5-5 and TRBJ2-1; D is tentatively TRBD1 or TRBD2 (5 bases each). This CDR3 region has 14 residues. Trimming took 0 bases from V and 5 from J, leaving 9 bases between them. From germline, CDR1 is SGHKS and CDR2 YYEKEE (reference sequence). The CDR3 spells CASSLGGNNNEQFF. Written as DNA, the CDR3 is TGTGCCAGCAGCTTGGGGGGGAACAACAATGAGCAGTTCTTC.

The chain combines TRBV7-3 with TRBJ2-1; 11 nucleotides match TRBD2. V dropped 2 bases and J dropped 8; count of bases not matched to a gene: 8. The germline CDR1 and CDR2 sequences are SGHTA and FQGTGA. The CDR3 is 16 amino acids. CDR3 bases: TGTGCCAGCAGCTTATTCGGGACTAGCGGAAGCTATGAGCAGTTCTTC. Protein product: CASSLFGTSGSYEQFF. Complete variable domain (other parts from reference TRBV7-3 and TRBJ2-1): GAGVSQTPSNKVTEKGKYVELRCDPISGHTALYWYRQSLGQGPEFLIYFQGTGAADDSGLPNDRFFAVRPEGSVSTLKIQRTERGDSAVYLCASSLFGTSGSYEQFFGPGTRLTVL.

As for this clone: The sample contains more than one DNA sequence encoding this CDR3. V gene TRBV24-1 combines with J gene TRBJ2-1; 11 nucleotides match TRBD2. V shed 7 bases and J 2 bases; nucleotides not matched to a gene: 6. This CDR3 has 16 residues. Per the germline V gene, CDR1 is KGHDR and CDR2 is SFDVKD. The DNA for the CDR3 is TGTGCCACCAGCCCGCCGACTAGCGGGACCTACAATGAGCAGTTCTTC. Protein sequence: CATSPPTSGTYNEQFF.

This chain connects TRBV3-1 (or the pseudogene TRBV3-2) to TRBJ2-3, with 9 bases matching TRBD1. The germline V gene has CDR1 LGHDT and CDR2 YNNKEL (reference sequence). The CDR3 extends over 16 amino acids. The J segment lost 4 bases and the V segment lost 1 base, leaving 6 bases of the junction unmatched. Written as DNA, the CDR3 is TGTGCCAGCAGCCAAGGAGCGGGACAGGGACCAGATACGCAGTATTTT. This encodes CASSQGAGQGPDTQYF.

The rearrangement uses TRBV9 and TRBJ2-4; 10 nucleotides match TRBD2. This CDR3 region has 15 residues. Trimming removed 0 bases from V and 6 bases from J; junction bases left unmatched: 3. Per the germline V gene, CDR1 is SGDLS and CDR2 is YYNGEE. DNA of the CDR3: TGTGCCAGCAGCGTAGATCCTAGCGGGGGAAACATTCAGTACTTC. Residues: CASSVDPSGGNIQYF. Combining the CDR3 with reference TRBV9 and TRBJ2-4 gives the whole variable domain DSGVTQTPKHLITATGQRVTLRCSPRSGDLSVYWYQQSLDQGLQFLIQYYNGEERAKGNILERFSAQQFPDLHSELNLSSLELGDSALYFCASSVDPSGGNIQYFGAGTRLSVL.

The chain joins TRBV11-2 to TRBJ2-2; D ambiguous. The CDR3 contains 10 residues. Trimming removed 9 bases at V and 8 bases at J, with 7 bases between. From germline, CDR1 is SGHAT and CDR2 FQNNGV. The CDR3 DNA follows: TGTGCCAGGAAGGAGGGGGAGCTGTTTTTT. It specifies CARKEGELFF. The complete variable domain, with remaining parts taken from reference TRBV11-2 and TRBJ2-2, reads EAGVAQSPRYKIIEKRQSVAFWCNPISGHATLYWYQQILGQGPKLLIQFQNNGVVDDSQLPKDRFSAERLKGVDSTLKIQPAKLEDSAVYLCARKEGELFFGEGSRLTVL.

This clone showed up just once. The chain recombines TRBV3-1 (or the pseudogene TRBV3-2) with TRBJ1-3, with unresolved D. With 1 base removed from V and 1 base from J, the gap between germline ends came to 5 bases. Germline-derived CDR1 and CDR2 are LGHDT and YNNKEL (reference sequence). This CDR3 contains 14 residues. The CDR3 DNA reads TGTGCCAGCAGCCAAGTGGCTTCTGGAAACACCATATATTTT. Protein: CASSQVASGNTIYF.